This TCR beta chain stems from a study of CD8+ T cells in alopecia areata (dated by TCRdb to 2016 to 2019). General notes on the study: The treated patients, all with moderate-to-severe alopecia areata, were enrolled in an open-label pilot trial of oral tofacitinib given at 5 to 10 mg twice daily. Tofacitinib was administered for 6 to 18 months, and 6 months of follow-up off drug were then conducted to assess delayed response and recurrence. Disease severity in treated patients was measured with the SALT score, which quantifies the percentage of affected scalp surface area. The study used high-throughput TCRbeta sequencing to examine T cell clonal expansion in alopecia areata, in both the C3H/HeJ mouse model and human patients. On the human side, TCRbeta sequencing was run on scalp tissue and on sorted CD4+ and CD8+ peripheral blood T cells from healthy controls and from alopecia areata patients with either patchy or totalis/universalis disease. Biopsies were taken from tofacitinib-treated patients at baseline and again at 4 and 24 weeks into treatment, and several of those patients also had a later scalp biopsy. Clonality in the scalp was compared among normal scalp (n=4), patchy alopecia areata scalp (n=8), and alopecia totalis/universalis scalp (n=8). RNA came from the PAXgene miRNA kit for fixed scalp, the miRNeasy kit for PBMCs, and the RNeasy kit for mouse skin. TCRbeta CDR3 regions were amplified by immunoSEQ multiplex PCR using 35 Vbeta forward and 13 Jbeta reverse primers. Results the study describes overall, beyond this receptor: Scalp TCR repertoire analysis is complicated because resident alphabeta T cells in normal human skin are also sequenced, whereas mouse skin is dominated by gammadelta T cells. Shared TCR sequences between patients were less evident than in mice, which may be partly attributable to HLA diversity in the patient population. Many expanded lesional clones persisted in scalp and blood during tofacitinib treatment, which may partly explain relapse after stopping treatment. Lesional scalp, especially in alopecia totalis/universalis, showed higher clonality and more expanded CD8+ clones than normal scalp, suggesting antigenic drive. Because the treated cohort was small and had just a single nonresponder, larger studies are needed to establish links between baseline CD8+ expansion and response. Tofacitinib significantly lowered scalp clonality and the number of expanded CD8+ clones among the top 100 scalp clones.

Sequences SEHNR (CDR1) and FQNEAQ (CDR2) are obtained from the germline V gene (reference sequence). From the cysteine up to the phenylalanine, the CDR3 has a length of 11 residues. Kept here is only the CDR3 DNA, which spans 33 bases and is read in frame from base 1. V is shortened by 1 base, J by 7 bases, and the region joining them spans 4 bases. Library prep was done by the immunoSEQ multiplex PCR assay. RNA was extracted from all samples and reverse transcribed into cDNA, which served as template for TCR sequencing. SuperScript III was used to make first-strand cDNA, primed with a 2:1 mix of oligo-dT and random hexamers. A synthetic immune receptor repertoire was used to gauge amplification bias, and whatever bias remained was removed computationally. Processing in the source paper ran as follows. Raw reads were preprocessed to remove errors, and CDR3 was defined according to IMGT conventions as the region from the conserved cysteine to phenylalanine. Clonality was computed by normalizing Shannon entropy by log2 of the number of productive unique TCRs and subtracting the result from 1. Whether scalp clones were CD4 or CD8 was inferred by matching scalp TCRbeta sequences against CD4 and CD8 repertoires sorted from blood. TCRdb holds this immuneACCESS table with in-frame rearrangements only. Some clones are missing; in checked studies, unresolved V genes explain under half, and the rest has no known cause. V and J calls and clone size are copied from that table; D and trimming were computed from the DNA. This sample comprises 100,000 to 150,000 clones, 61% of them detected only once. Around 5.7% of the sample lies in the top ten.

This clone is a singleton in its sample. What this receptor recognizes is not known. No base quality values were provided; no much bigger clone lies one nucleotide off. The time point label on this specimen signifies: around 28 days on oral tofacitinib. In the paper's terms, the treatment or condition label means: oral pan-JAK inhibitor, 5-10 mg twice daily. Lesional scalp punch biopsies and peripheral blood were obtained from alopecia areata patients. PBMCs were isolated by density centrifugation and stained for CD3, CD4 and CD8, after which CD4+ and CD8+ T cells were sorted on a FACSAria. Specimen: CD4+ T cells sorted from blood, collected at week 4, from a patient treated with tofacitinib. The chain uses TRBV7-9 and TRBJ1-2; too little of a D gene remains to name it. This TCR derives from a human donor with alopecia areata. The DNA is TGTGCCAGCAGCTTAGAGGGTGGCTACACCTTC. The resulting protein is CASSLEGGYTF.